The rows below give T cell receptor beta chains drawn from one sample of a study of blood T cell repertoires in COVID-19. Assay: immunoSEQ multiplex PCR; the TCRdb copy retains only in-frame clones and omits some. The table includes 250,000 to 350,000 clones, 70% to 90% detected once. Sequenced input: PBMCs or T cells enriched from blood (not recorded which). Receptors were obtained from a woman aged 25 to 45 who had recovered from COVID-19. Each CDR3 is given with its conserved first and last residue. Fields, in order: J gene, clone size, V gene, D gene, CDR3 protein, CDR3 DNA. A D gene is named only where the DNA matches it firmly. Some rows have no size entry. The others give once, few or many, or a class for an expanded clone.

>TRBJ1-1|NA|TRBV7-9|NA
CASRGTEAFF
TGTGCCTCCCGCGGGACTGAAGCTTTCTTT
>TRBJ2-1|few|TRBV7-7|TRBD2
CASSLRLAGGYNEQFF
TGTGCTAGCAGCTTAAGGCTAGCGGGGGGTTACAATGAGCAGTTCTTC
>TRBJ1-4|NA|TRBV15|TRBD1
CATSRVPGTANEKLFF
TGTGCCACCAGCAGAGTCCCTGGGACAGCAAATGAAAAACTGTTTTTT
>TRBJ1-5|NA|TRBV6-5|NA
CASTYEARVNQPQHF
TGTGCCAGCACCTACGAAGCGAGGGTCAATCAGCCCCAGCATTTT
>TRBJ1-6|NA|TRBV3-1/TRBV3-2|NA
CASSPGQIIYNSPLHF
TGTGCCAGCAGCCCTGGACAGATCATCTATAATTCACCCCTCCACTTT
>TRBJ2-2|NA|TRBV4-2|TRBD2
CASSPSGAANTGELFF
TGTGCCAGCAGCCCTAGCGGGGCCGCGAACACCGGGGAGCTGTTTTTT
>TRBJ2-7|NA|TRBV9|TRBD2
CASSVGASGGTYEQYF
TGTGCCAGCAGCGTAGGGGCTAGCGGGGGAACTTACGAGCAGTACTTC
>TRBJ1-1|NA|TRBV5-6|NA
CASSTRVTAEAFF
TGTGCCAGCAGCACTCGGGTTACCGCTGAAGCTTTCTTT
>TRBJ2-1|NA|TRBV5-6|NA
CASSLITVYNEQFF
TGTGCCAGCAGCTTAATCACGGTATACAATGAGCAGTTCTTC
>TRBJ1-1|NA|TRBV9|NA
CASTVGALNTEAFF
TGTGCCAGCACCGTAGGGGCCCTGAACACTGAAGCTTTCTTT
>TRBJ1-2|NA|TRBV19|TRBD1
CAASLGQIGYTF
TGTGCCGCAAGTCTGGGACAGATTGGCTACACCTTC
>TRBJ1-3|NA|TRBV4-3|TRBD1
CASSRTTGDGNTIYF
TGCGCCAGCAGCCGCACGACAGGGGACGGAAACACCATATATTTT
>TRBJ2-5|NA|TRBV9|TRBD2
CASGLGLAGNQETQYF
TGTGCCAGCGGACTAGGACTAGCGGGGAACCAAGAGACCCAGTACTTC
>TRBJ1-1|NA|TRBV30|NA
CACCRWQANTEAFF
TGTGCCTGTTGCCGGTGGCAGGCGAACACTGAAGCTTTCTTT
>TRBJ1-2|NA|TRBV7-2|NA
CASSPSPGQNYGYTF
TGTGCCAGCAGCCCAAGCCCGGGACAAAACTATGGCTACACCTTC
>TRBJ2-1|NA|TRBV30|NA
CAWMRRNNEQFF
TGTGCCTGGATGCGGAGGAACAATGAGCAGTTCTTC